The present T cell receptor beta chain was sequenced within a study of blood T cell repertoires in COVID-19. Profiling relied on immunoSEQ multiplex PCR, and the TCRdb table lists in-frame clones only, not all of them. The profile covers around 100,000 clones, with about 85% appearing a single time and roughly 3% taken by the ten largest. Germline assignment: CDR1 KGHSH and CDR2 LQKENI. V gave up 1 base and J gave up 6 bases, with 10 bases separating them. This CDR3 has 13 amino acids. The specimen was peripheral blood. The receptor was derived from a man between 45 and 60 years old in a cohort sampled during active COVID-19. The chain combines TRBV18 with TRBJ2-7, with no clear D. As DNA, the CDR3 is TGTGCCAGCTCACCACTTCCCCAGGCCGAGCAGTACGTC. It yields the protein CASSPLPQAEQYV.